This T cell receptor (beta chain) is drawn from a study of siplizumab effects on memory and regulatory T cells. Sequencing of each sample assayed roughly 9.8 x 10^4 TCR templates. TCRdb keeps only in-frame clones here, not all; method: immunoSEQ multiplex PCR. The table shows roughly 60,000 clones, with roughly 97% occurring only once. The sequenced material came from naive CD8+ T cells sorted from blood. The clonotype comes from a human donor in good health.

CDR3 coding DNA: TGTGCCAGCAGCGTAAGCGGAGCGGGGGGGCTTGAGACCCAGTACTTC. This sequence encodes CASSVSGAGGLETQYF. The gene calls are TRBV9 and TRBJ2-5; 10 bases agree with TRBD2. Germline CDR1 and CDR2: SGDLS and YYNGEE. This CDR3 contains 16 residues. Unmatched junction bases numbered 8, after V lost 1 base and J lost 5 bases. Complete variable domain (other parts from reference TRBV9 and TRBJ2-5): DSGVTQTPKHLITATGQRVTLRCSPRSGDLSVYWYQQSLDQGLQFLIQYYNGEERAKGNILERFSAQQFPDLHSELNLSSLELGDSALYFCASSVSGAGGLETQYFGPGTRLLVL.